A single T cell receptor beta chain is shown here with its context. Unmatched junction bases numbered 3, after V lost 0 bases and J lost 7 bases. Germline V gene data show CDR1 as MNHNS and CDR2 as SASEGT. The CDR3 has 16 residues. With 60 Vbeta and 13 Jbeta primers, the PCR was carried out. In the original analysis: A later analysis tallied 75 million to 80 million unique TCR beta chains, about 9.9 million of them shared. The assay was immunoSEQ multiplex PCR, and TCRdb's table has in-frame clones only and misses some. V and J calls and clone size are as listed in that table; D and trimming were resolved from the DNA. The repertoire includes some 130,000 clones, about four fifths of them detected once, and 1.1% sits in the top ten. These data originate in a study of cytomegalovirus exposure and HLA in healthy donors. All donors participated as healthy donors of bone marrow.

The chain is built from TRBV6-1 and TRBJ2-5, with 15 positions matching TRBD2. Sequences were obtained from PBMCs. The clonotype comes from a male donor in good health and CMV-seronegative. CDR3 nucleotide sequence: TGTGCCAGCAGTGAAGCGTGGACTAGCGGGGGGGGGACCCAGTACTTC. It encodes CASSEAWTSGGGTQYF.